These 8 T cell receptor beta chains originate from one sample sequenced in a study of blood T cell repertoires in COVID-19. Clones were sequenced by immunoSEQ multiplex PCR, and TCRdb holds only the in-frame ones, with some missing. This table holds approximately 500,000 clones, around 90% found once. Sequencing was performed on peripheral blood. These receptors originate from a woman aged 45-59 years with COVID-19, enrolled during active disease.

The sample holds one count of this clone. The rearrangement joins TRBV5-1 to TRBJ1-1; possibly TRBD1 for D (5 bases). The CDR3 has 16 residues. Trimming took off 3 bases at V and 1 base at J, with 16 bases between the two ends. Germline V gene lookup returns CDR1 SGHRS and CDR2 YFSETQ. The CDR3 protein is CASSSQGPASNTEAFF. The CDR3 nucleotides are TGCGCCAGCAGCTCGCAGGGCCCCGCTTCGAACACTGAAGCTTTCTTT.

CDR3 bases: TGTGCCAGCAGCCAATTTCAGGGGAGAATTGGGCAGTTCTTC. The encoded protein is CASSQFQGRIGQFF. V gene TRBV3-1 (or the pseudogene TRBV3-2) combines with J gene TRBJ2-1, with D possibly being TRBD1 (6 bases). The CDR3 covers 14 residues. CDR1 is LGHDT, CDR2 YNNKEL, per germline (reference sequence). V lost 2 bases to trimming and J lost 12 bases, with 17 bases between them.

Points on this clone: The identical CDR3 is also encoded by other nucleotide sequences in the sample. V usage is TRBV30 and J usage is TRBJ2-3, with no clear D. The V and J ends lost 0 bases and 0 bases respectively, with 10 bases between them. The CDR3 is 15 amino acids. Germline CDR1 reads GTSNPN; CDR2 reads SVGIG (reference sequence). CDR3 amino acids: CAWSVLRGSTDTQYF. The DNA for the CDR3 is TGTGCCTGGAGTGTCCTTCGAGGTAGCACAGATACGCAGTATTTT.

CDR3 sequence reads: CASSPLSGGTEAFF. DNA for the CDR3: TGCGCCAGCAGCCCGCTCTCAGGGGGCACTGAAGCTTTCTTT. The chain combines TRBV5-1 with TRBJ1-1, with 7 bases that match TRBD1. With V trimmed by 4 bases and J by 4 bases, 7 bases remained unmatched. CDR1 is SGHRS and CDR2 is YFSETQ in the germline V gene. CDR3 length equals 14 residues.

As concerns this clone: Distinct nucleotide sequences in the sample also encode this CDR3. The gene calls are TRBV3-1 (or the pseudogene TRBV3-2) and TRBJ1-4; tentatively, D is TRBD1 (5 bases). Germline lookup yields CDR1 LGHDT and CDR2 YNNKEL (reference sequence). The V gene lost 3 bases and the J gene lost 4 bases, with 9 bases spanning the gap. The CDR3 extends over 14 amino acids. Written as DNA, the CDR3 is TGTGCCAGCAGCCAGGGGCTCGTTAATGAAAAACTGTTTTTT. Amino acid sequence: CASSQGLVNEKLFF.

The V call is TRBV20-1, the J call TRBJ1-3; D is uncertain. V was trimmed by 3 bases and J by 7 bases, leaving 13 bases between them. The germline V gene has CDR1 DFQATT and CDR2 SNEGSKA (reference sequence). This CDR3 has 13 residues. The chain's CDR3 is CSASRGSGNTIYF. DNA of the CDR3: TGCAGTGCTAGTAGAGGTAGCGGGAACACCATATATTTT.

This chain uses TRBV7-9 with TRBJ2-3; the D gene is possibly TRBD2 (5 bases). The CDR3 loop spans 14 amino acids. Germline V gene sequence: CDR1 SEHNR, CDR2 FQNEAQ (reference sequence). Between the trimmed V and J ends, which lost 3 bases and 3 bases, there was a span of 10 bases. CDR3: CASSFFRGTDTQYF. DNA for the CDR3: TGTGCCAGCAGCTTCTTTCGGGGTACAGATACGCAGTATTTT.

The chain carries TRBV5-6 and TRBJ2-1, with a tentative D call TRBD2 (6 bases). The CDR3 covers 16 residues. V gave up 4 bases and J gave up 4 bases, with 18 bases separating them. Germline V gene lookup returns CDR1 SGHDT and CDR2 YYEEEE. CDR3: CASSPNLADLYNEQFF. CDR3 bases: TGTGCCAGCAGCCCAAACTTAGCGGACCTATACAATGAGCAGTTCTTC.